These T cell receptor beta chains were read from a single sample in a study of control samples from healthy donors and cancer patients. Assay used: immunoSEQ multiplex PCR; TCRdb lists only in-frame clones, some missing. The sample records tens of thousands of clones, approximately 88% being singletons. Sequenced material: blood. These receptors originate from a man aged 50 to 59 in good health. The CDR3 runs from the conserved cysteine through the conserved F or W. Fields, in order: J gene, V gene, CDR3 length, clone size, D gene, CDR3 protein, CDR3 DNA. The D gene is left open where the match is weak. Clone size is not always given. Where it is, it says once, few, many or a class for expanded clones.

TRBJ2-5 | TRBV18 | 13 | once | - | CASSPNKQETQYF | TGTGCCAGCTCACCAAACAAACAAGAGACCCAGTACTTC
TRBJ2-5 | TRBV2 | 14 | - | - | CASSAISSAETQYF | TGTGCCAGCAGTGCCATCTCTAGCGCAGAGACCCAGTACTTC
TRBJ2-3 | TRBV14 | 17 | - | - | CASSQEIGTADTDTQYF | TGTGCCAGCAGCCAAGAAATCGGAACGGCGGACACAGATACGCAGTATTTT
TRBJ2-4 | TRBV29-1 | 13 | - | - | CSVVGSAKNIQYF | TGCAGCGTTGTAGGGAGTGCCAAAAACATTCAGTACTTC
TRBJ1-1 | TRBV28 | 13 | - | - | CASSLRGGTEAFF | TGTGCCAGCAGTTTGAGGGGAGGCACTGAAGCTTTCTTT
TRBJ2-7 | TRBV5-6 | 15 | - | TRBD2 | CASSLLARGTYEQYF | TGTGCCAGCAGCCTACTAGCGCGGGGTACCTACGAGCAGTACTTC
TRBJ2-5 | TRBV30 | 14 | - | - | CAWSATSYSSTQYF | TGTGCCTGGAGTGCGACTAGTTATTCCTCGACCCAGTACTTC
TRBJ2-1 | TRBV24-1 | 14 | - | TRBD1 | CATSDTGQDGEQFF | TGTGCCACCAGTGATACGGGACAGGATGGTGAGCAGTTCTTC
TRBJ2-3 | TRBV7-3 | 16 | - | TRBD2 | CASSPWTSGRTDTQYF | TGTGCCAGCAGCCCCTGGACTAGCGGGAGGACAGATACGCAGTATTTT
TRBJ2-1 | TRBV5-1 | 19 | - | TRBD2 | CASHQGTSGRPSSYNEQFF | TGCGCCAGCCATCAAGGGACTAGCGGGAGGCCGAGCTCCTACAATGAGCAGTTCTTC